Presented here are 21 T cell receptor beta chains from one specimen sequenced in a study of blood T cell repertoires in COVID-19. TCRdb's copy holds only in-frame clones and misses some; the assay was immunoSEQ multiplex PCR. The sample lists around 190,000 clones; about 83% were seen once. Sequencing was performed on PBMCs or T cells enriched from blood (not recorded which). The source of these receptors is a man aged 35-49 years with acute COVID-19.

This chain connects TRBV7-3 to TRBJ1-1; 8 nucleotides agree with TRBD1. The CDR3 contains 16 residues. The germline V gene encodes CDR1 SGHTA and CDR2 FQGTGA. V was pared by 4 bases and J by 8 bases, with 15 bases of the junction left unmatched. CDR3 sequence: CASSSTGTGQKGEAFF. The CDR3 DNA reads TGTGCCAGCAGCTCGACCGGGACAGGCCAAAAAGGGGAAGCTTTCTTT. The whole variable domain, remainder taken from reference TRBV7-3 and TRBJ1-1, is GAGVSQTPSNKVTEKGKYVELRCDPISGHTALYWYRQSLGQGPEFLIYFQGTGAADDSGLPNDRFFAVRPEGSVSTLKIQRTERGDSAVYLCASSSTGTGQKGEAFFGQGTRLTVV.

The V and J genes are TRBV19 and TRBJ2-7; D gene uncertain. Per germline, CDR1 LNHDA and CDR2 SQIVND (reference sequence). V lost 2 bases and J 0 bases, leaving 8 bases between the germline ends. The CDR3 runs 14 residues. CDR3 sequence: CASSISGFSYEQYF. CDR3 nucleotides: TGTGCCAGTAGTATATCCGGTTTCTCCTACGAGCAGTACTTC.

The chain carries TRBV14 and TRBJ2-3, with TRBD1 matching 8 bases. J was trimmed by 0 bases and V by 3 bases; bases with no gene match: 5. From germline, CDR1 is SGHDN and CDR2 FVKESK. CDR3 length: 16 residues. CDR3 in amino acids: CASSHRQGLSTDTQYF. The DNA of the CDR3 is TGTGCCAGCAGCCACAGACAGGGGCTGAGCACAGATACGCAGTATTTT.

The chain employs TRBV9 and TRBJ2-3, with TRBD2 as a possible D gene (6 bases). V lost 2 bases and J 0 bases, leaving 13 bases between the germline ends. Germline V gene sequence: CDR1 SGDLS, CDR2 YYNGEE. CDR3 length: 16 residues. The DNA for the CDR3 is TGTGCCAGCAGCGTCGTTGCGGGACGAAGCACAGATACGCAGTATTTT. This sequence encodes CASSVVAGRSTDTQYF.

The rearrangement links TRBV7-3 to TRBJ1-1; 8 positions match TRBD1. The CDR3 has 15 amino acids. V was clipped by 4 bases and J by 5 bases; unmatched bases: 9. CDR1 SGHTA and CDR2 FQGTGA come from the germline V gene. The CDR3, as DNA: TGTGCCAGCAGCTATGACAGGGGAAAACTAACTGAAGCTTTCTTT. It encodes CASSYDRGKLTEAFF.

This clone was detected only once. The V and J genes are TRBV9 and TRBJ2-5; a possible D gene is TRBD1 (7 bases). The CDR3 contains 16 residues. The germline V gene has CDR1 SGDLS and CDR2 YYNGEE. Trimming cost V 3 bases and J 5 bases, with 20 bases left between them. CDR3 residues: CASSAVPQGGVETQYF. The CDR3 DNA follows: TGTGCCAGCAGCGCGGTACCTCAGGGGGGAGTCGAGACCCAGTACTTC.

This chain uses TRBV7-8 with TRBJ2-1; D ambiguous. The CDR3 runs 15 residues. Trimming removed 3 bases at V and 6 bases at J, with 15 bases between. Germline CDR1 is SGHVS and CDR2 is FQNEAQ. CDR3 in amino acids: CASSFQRLFGNEQFF. CDR3 in DNA: TGTGCCAGCAGCTTCCAGCGCCTATTCGGCAATGAGCAGTTCTTC.

V and J are TRBV2 and TRBJ2-1, with D possibly being TRBD1 (5 bases). The CDR3 totals 11 residues. CDR1 is SNHLY and CDR2 is FYNNEI in the germline V gene. The ends were cut back, 4 bases at V and 12 bases at J, with 10 bases in the middle. The CDR3 is CASSASGLQFF. The DNA for the CDR3 is TGTGCCAGCAGTGCCTCAGGGTTGCAGTTCTTC.

V and J are TRBV11-2 and TRBJ2-3; possible D gene TRBD2, 6 bases. V was clipped by 7 bases and J by 5 bases, with 19 bases between them. The CDR3 has 15 amino acids. Germline V gene data show CDR1 as SGHAT and CDR2 as FQNNGV. The chain's CDR3 is CASTPSVGGGDTQYF. DNA for the CDR3: TGTGCCAGCACGCCATCGGTCGGGGGTGGAGATACGCAGTATTTT.

This rearrangement joins TRBV18 to TRBJ1-4, with 7 bases aligning to TRBD1. The length of the CDR3 is 18 residues. Germline CDR1 reads KGHSH; CDR2 reads LQKENI. The V and J ends lost 5 bases and 5 bases, in that order; junction bases with no gene match: 17. The chain's CDR3 is CASSSDPHETGKNEKLFF. The DNA for the CDR3 is TGTGCCAGCTCATCTGACCCCCATGAGACAGGGAAAAATGAAAAACTGTTTTTT.

The J gene is TRBJ2-3, the V gene TRBV19; 8 nucleotides agree with TRBD2. The germline V gene has CDR1 LNHDA and CDR2 SQIVND (reference sequence). The CDR3 contains 16 residues. V lost 3 bases, J lost 2 bases, and 7 bases stayed unmatched. CDR3 loop: CASSIISGTYTDTQYF. CDR3 in DNA: TGTGCCAGTAGTATCATTAGCGGGACCTACACAGATACGCAGTATTTT.

The count of this clone is one. V usage is TRBV3-1 (or the pseudogene TRBV3-2) and J usage is TRBJ1-2, with D unresolved. The CDR3 is 18 amino acids. Looked up from germline, CDR1 is LGHDT and CDR2 is YNNKEL (reference sequence). V gave up 2 bases and J gave up 2 bases, with 21 bases separating them. The CDR3 region has the DNA TGTGCCAGCAGCCAAAGAAGGGCGGGTAATAAAGTCAACTATGGCTACACCTTC. Translated, it gives CASSQRRAGNKVNYGYTF.

The chain uses TRBV19 and TRBJ1-4; 9 bases fit TRBD1. This CDR3 contains 16 residues. The germline V gene encodes CDR1 LNHDA and CDR2 SQIVND (reference sequence). V shed 4 bases, J shed 7 bases, and the junction held 10 bases outside the gene matches. CDR3 nucleotide sequence: TGTGCCAGTAGTACCCGGGACAGGGCGTTGATTGAAAAACTGTTTTTT. Its translation: CASSTRDRALIEKLFF. Using reference TRBV19 and TRBJ1-4 for the parts outside the CDR3, the full variable domain is DGGITQSPKYLFRKEGQNVTLSCEQNLNHDAMYWYRQDPGQGLRLIYYSQIVNDFQKGDIAEGYSVSREKKESFPLTVTSAQKNPTAFYLCASSTRDRALIEKLFFGSGTQLSVL.

This rearrangement joins TRBV28 to TRBJ2-7, with D unresolved. Between the trimmed V and J ends, which lost 5 bases and 4 bases, there was a span of 6 bases. This CDR3 is built from 11 residues. Germline assignment: CDR1 MDHEN and CDR2 SYDVKM. The CDR3 spells CASSLLYEQYF. The CDR3 nucleotides read TGTGCCAGCAGTCTCCTATACGAGCAGTACTTC.

This rearrangement joins TRBV19 to TRBJ1-2; 9 nucleotides align to TRBD1. The CDR3 sequence is 16 residues long. Germline V CDR1 and CDR2: LNHDA, SQIVND (reference sequence). Trimming cost V 5 bases and J 0 bases; bases outside gene matches: 7. DNA of the CDR3: TGTGCCAGTAGTGCCGGACAGGGGTGGGCTAACTATGGCTACACCTTC. Its protein is CASSAGQGWANYGYTF.

The chain couples TRBV6-1 to TRBJ2-7, with a weak D call TRBD2 (5 bases). Trimming left V 2 bases short and J 5 bases short, with 13 bases between. Germline CDR1 is MNHNS and CDR2 is SASEGT. CDR3 size: 14 residues. This CDR3 is CASSEQRVSHEQYF. The CDR3 DNA reads TGTGCCAGCAGTGAACAGAGGGTTTCTCACGAGCAGTACTTC.

The gene calls are TRBV18 and TRBJ1-1, with D unresolved. Deletions cut 3 bases from V and 0 bases from J, with 17 bases between. Germline V CDR1 and CDR2: KGHSH, LQKENI. CDR3 size: 17 residues. In nucleotides, the CDR3 is TGTGCCAGCTCACCCTCCCTACACCGGGTGGTGAACACTGAAGCTTTCTTT. Amino acid sequence: CASSPSLHRVVNTEAFF.

The chain recombines TRBV28 with TRBJ1-5; 7 bases are a match to TRBD1. V was clipped by 6 bases and J by 6 bases; unmatched bases: 8. This CDR3 contains 14 residues. CDR1 is MDHEN, CDR2 SYDVKM, per germline. CDR3 sequence: CASRTPGGGQPQHF. For the CDR3, the DNA is TGTGCCAGCAGGACCCCAGGGGGAGGTCAGCCCCAGCATTTT.

The chain joins TRBV5-1 to TRBJ2-7; 11 bases match TRBD1. From germline, CDR1 is SGHRS and CDR2 YFSETQ. V was clipped by 2 bases and J by 5 bases; unmatched bases: 9. The CDR3 runs to 16 residues. CDR3 sequence (DNA): TGCGCCAGCAGCTTTTGGGTGGACAGGGGGCCTGACGAGCAGTACTTC. Encoded protein: CASSFWVDRGPDEQYF.

The chain employs TRBV7-9 and TRBJ2-5; the D gene is possibly TRBD2 (6 bases). CDR3 length: 15 amino acids. The V end lost 5 bases, the J end lost 4 bases, and 17 bases lay between the germline ends. Germline-derived CDR1 and CDR2 are SEHNR and FQNEAQ (reference sequence). The CDR3 DNA reads as TGTGCCAGCAGCCAGAATTGGGGGGTACGAGAGACCCAGTACTTC. Its protein is CASSQNWGVRETQYF.

This chain joins TRBV6-4 and TRBJ2-1; 7 bases agree with TRBD2. The CDR3 length is 15 residues. Germline CDR1 MRHNA, CDR2 SNTAGT. The trim removed 5 bases at V and 0 bases at J, leaving 4 bases unmatched. DNA for the CDR3: TGTGCCAGCAGTCGGACTAGGGGCTCCTACAATGAGCAGTTCTTC. It specifies CASSRTRGSYNEQFF.